This is a list of T cell receptor beta chains from one sample in a study of T-cell memory formation after mild COVID-19. A single record per CDR3 protein comes from TCRdb applying MiXCR to the 5' RACE reads. The sample yields about 110,000 distinct CDR3 sequences, roughly 19% seen once. Material for sequencing was PBMCs or a T cell subset sorted from them (not recorded which). These receptors all come from a man younger than 35 who had mild COVID-19 (a few samples of this study predate the infection). Cell type and time point are not known. The CDR3 runs from the conserved cysteine through the conserved F or W. A D gene is named only where the DNA matches it firmly. Not every row has a clone size; where given, it reads once, few, many or a size class.

>few|TRBJ2-1|TRBD2|TRBV20-1
CSARRPSGGPYNEQFF
TGCAGTGCTAGGAGGCCCAGCGGGGGACCCTACAATGAGCAGTTCTTC
>few|TRBJ2-7|NA|TRBV7-9
CASSLGSAREQYF
TGTGCCAGCAGCTTAGGTTCCGCAAGGGAGCAGTACTTC
>NA|TRBJ2-3|NA|TRBV20-1
CSARDRGRGTSTDTQYF
TGCAGTGCTAGAGATAGGGGGCGGGGTACTAGCACAGATACGCAGTATTTT
>few|TRBJ1-5|NA|TRBV7-8
CASTQELNNQPQHF
TGTGCCAGCACCCAGGAACTAAACAATCAGCCCCAGCATTTT
>few|TRBJ1-3|NA|TRBV11-2
CASSFVSGNTIYF
TGTGCCAGCAGCTTCGTCTCTGGAAACACCATATATTTT
>NA|TRBJ2-1|NA|TRBV5-1
CASSLSEGSYNEQFF
TGCGCCAGCAGCTTATCTGAAGGCTCCTACAATGAGCAGTTCTTC
>many|TRBJ2-7|NA|TRBV11-2
CASSRTQYEQYF
TGTGCCAGCAGCCGCACCCAGTACGAGCAGTACTTC
>NA|TRBJ1-1|NA|TRBV7-9
CASSPHSEVTEAFF
TGTGCCAGCAGCCCCCACTCTGAGGTGACTGAAGCTTTCTTT
>many|TRBJ2-4|TRBD2|TRBV11-2
CASSENSGGVGIQYF
TGTGCCAGCAGCGAAAATAGCGGGGGGGTCGGCATTCAGTACTTC
>few|TRBJ2-1|TRBD2|TRBV7-3
CASSLLGSGAYNEQFF
TGTGCCAGCAGCTTATTGGGTAGCGGGGCATACAATGAGCAGTTCTTC
>many|TRBJ2-5|TRBD2|TRBV5-8
CASSRGTSGEETQYF
TGTGCCAGCAGCCGGGGGACTAGCGGGGAAGAGACCCAGTACTTC
>few|TRBJ2-6|NA|TRBV30
CAWSVAGAGANVLTF
TGTGCCTGGAGTGTGGCAGGGGCTGGGGCCAACGTCCTGACTTTC